Below are 25 T cell receptor beta chains sequenced from a single sample in a study of blood T cell repertoires in COVID-19. This table comes from immunoSEQ multiplex PCR, and its TCRdb copy is limited to in-frame clones, with some not included. In the table there are around 300,000 clones, roughly 90% of which are singletons. Sequenced material: PBMCs or T cells enriched from blood (not recorded which). Source of these receptors: a woman younger than 35 with acute COVID-19.

V gene TRBV18 combines with J gene TRBJ2-7; possibly TRBD1 for D (5 bases). CDR1 KGHSH and CDR2 LQKENI come from the germline V gene. V dropped 5 bases and J dropped 3 bases, with 11 bases sitting between them. This CDR3 has 13 amino acids. The CDR3 coding sequence is TGTGCCAGCTCAAGGGGCTTGGACTACGAGCAGTACTTC. Its translation: CASSRGLDYEQYF.

The rearrangement uses TRBV18 and TRBJ2-5; D may be TRBD1 (5 bases). The germline V gene has CDR1 KGHSH and CDR2 LQKENI. V was clipped by 3 bases and J by 3 bases, with 11 bases between them. This CDR3 is 14 amino acids long. CDR3: CASSPFQGEETQYF. The CDR3 DNA reads as TGTGCCAGCTCACCTTTCCAGGGTGAAGAGACCCAGTACTTC.

J is TRBJ2-1 and V is TRBV28, with 11 bases identical to TRBD2. V lost 5 bases and J lost 6; bases outside the gene matches: 9. The CDR3 spans 16 residues. CDR1 and CDR2 from the germline V gene are MDHEN and SYDVKM. CDR3 sequence: CASSPRLAGRVNEQFF. The CDR3, as DNA: TGTGCCAGCAGTCCCCGACTAGCGGGGAGGGTCAATGAGCAGTTCTTC.

The chain recombines TRBV28 with TRBJ2-7; a possible D gene is TRBD1 (5 bases). Trimming cost V 8 bases and J 6 bases, with 17 bases left between them. This CDR3 region has 13 residues. CDR1 is MDHEN, CDR2 SYDVKM, per germline. The CDR3 spells CASRKGRLGEQYF. The CDR3 coding sequence is TGTGCCAGCCGAAAGGGGCGCTTGGGCGAGCAGTACTTC. The full variable domain, with the rest looked up from reference TRBV28 and TRBJ2-7, is DVKVTQSSRYLVKRTGEKVFLECVQDMDHENMFWYRQDPGLGLRLIYFSYDVKMKEKGDIPEGYSVSREKKERFSLILESASTNQTSMYLCASRKGRLGEQYFGPGTRLTVT.

The rearrangement links TRBV18 to TRBJ1-2, with TRBD1 identical over 9 bases. The junction had 16 bases not matched to a gene; V was cut back by 1 base and J by 7 bases. The CDR3 extends over 18 amino acids. The germline V gene has CDR1 KGHSH and CDR2 LQKENI. The CDR3 loop is CASSPRLGQGSLVGGYTF. In DNA, the CDR3 is TGTGCCAGCTCACCACGTCTGGGACAGGGATCTCTGGTTGGTGGCTACACCTTC.

V is TRBV15 and J is TRBJ1-5, with a possible D match to TRBD1 (5 bases). This CDR3 is 15 amino acids long. The V gene's germline CDR1 is LNHNV and CDR2 YYDKDF (reference sequence). Deletions cut 3 bases from V and 0 bases from J, with 9 bases between. The CDR3: CATSRTVHSNQPQHF. In nucleotides, the CDR3 is TGTGCCACCAGCAGGACAGTCCATAGCAATCAGCCCCAGCATTTT.

The chain recombines TRBV2 with TRBJ1-6; D unclear. The CDR3 covers 14 residues. Per germline, CDR1 SNHLY and CDR2 FYNNEI. V lost 8 bases and J lost 4, with 12 bases in between. The CDR3 spells CASQASGYNSPLHF. Written as DNA, the CDR3 is TGTGCCAGCCAGGCGTCGGGGTATAATTCACCCCTCCACTTT.

The chain recombines TRBV9 with TRBJ2-3; 7 bases line up with TRBD1. The germline CDR1 and CDR2 sequences are SGDLS and YYNGEE. With 4 bases clipped from V and 0 bases from J, the junction kept 5 bases outside the gene matches. This CDR3 has 15 amino acids. The CDR3 DNA reads as TGTGCCAGCAGCCCTGGGACAGTCAGCACAGATACGCAGTATTTT. Its translation: CASSPGTVSTDTQYF.

V and J are TRBV18 and TRBJ1-6, with TRBD1 identical over 9 bases. The germline gives CDR1 KGHSH, CDR2 LQKENI. This CDR3 has 16 amino acids. The trim removed 0 bases at V and 9 bases at J, leaving 6 bases unmatched. Here the CDR3 DNA reads TGTGCCAGCTCACCACCGGGACAGGGAGTCGGTTCACCCCTCCACTTT. Amino acid sequence: CASSPPGQGVGSPLHF.

In DNA form, the CDR3 reads TGCGCCAGCAGCTTAGAGGGACTAGCGGGAGTGCGCGAGCAGTACTTC. It codes for CASSLEGLAGVREQYF. The chain has TRBV5-1 and TRBJ2-7; 14 bases align to TRBD2. Germline V lookup: CDR1 SGHRS, CDR2 YFSETQ. Germline trimming cut 2 bases from V and 6 bases from J; bases unmatched to any gene: 7. There are 16 residues in the CDR3.

This clone occurred once. The chain couples TRBV10-3 to TRBJ2-5; D might be TRBD2 (9 bases). The CDR3 spans 15 residues. Germline-derived CDR1 and CDR2 are ENHRY and SYGVKD. With 9 bases removed from V and 5 bases from J, the gap between germline ends came to 22 bases. The CDR3 bases are TGTGCCATTTCAGGGGGCCTAGCGGGAAAGGAGACCCAGTACTTC. Translation gives CAISGGLAGKETQYF.

V usage is TRBV5-5 and J usage is TRBJ1-6; D gene uncertain. Trimming took 2 bases from V and 8 from J, leaving 11 bases between them. This CDR3 region has 14 residues. CDR1 and CDR2 from the germline V gene are SGHKS and YYEKEE (reference sequence). The CDR3 here is CASSLSRPYSPLHF. DNA for the CDR3: TGTGCCAGCAGCTTAAGCAGGCCCTATTCACCCCTCCACTTT.

The genes are TRBV30 and TRBJ1-3, with D uncertain. The CDR3 covers 14 residues. The V gene's germline CDR1 is GTSNPN and CDR2 SVGIG (reference sequence). V was pared by 2 bases and J by 6 bases, with 14 bases between. The CDR3 spells CAWSITGGENTIYF. The CDR3, as DNA: TGTGCCTGGAGTATTACCGGCGGGGAAAACACCATATATTTT.

V gene TRBV27 combines with J gene TRBJ2-7, with D possibly being TRBD2 (5 bases). Germline V gene sequence: CDR1 MNHEY, CDR2 SMNVEV (reference sequence). The CDR3 contains 16 residues. V dropped 2 bases and J dropped 4 bases, with 18 bases sitting between them. The CDR3, as DNA: TGTGCCAGCAGTTTAGAGGGCACCCTACCCGGTTACGAGCAGTACTTC. It codes for CASSLEGTLPGYEQYF.

The chain is built from TRBV6-5 and TRBJ1-1; D remains ambiguous. The CDR3 is 13 residues long. Germline values: CDR1 MNHEY, CDR2 SVGAGI. V was shortened by 4 bases and J by 2 bases, with 8 bases between the two germline ends. The chain's CDR3 is CASSSYLNTEAFF. DNA for the CDR3: TGTGCCAGCAGTTCATACTTAAACACTGAAGCTTTCTTT.

For the CDR3, the DNA is TGTGCCATCAGTGACTCTGGACAGGGGCTTAATCAGCCCCAGCATTTT. The encoded protein is CAISDSGQGLNQPQHF. The rearrangement uses TRBV10-3 and TRBJ1-5; 9 nucleotides agree with TRBD1. The CDR3 spans 16 residues. Germline loops: CDR1 ENHRY, CDR2 SYGVKD. V lost 3 bases to trimming and J lost 4 bases; unmatched junction nucleotides: 7.

This sequence joins TRBV24-1 and TRBJ2-3; D is unclear. The V end lost 0 bases, the J end lost 5 bases, and 8 bases lay between the germline ends. The CDR3 spans 14 residues. Germline lookup yields CDR1 KGHDR and CDR2 SFDVKD. The chain's CDR3 is CATSDLGTRDTQYF. The CDR3 bases are TGTGCCACCAGTGATTTGGGTACAAGAGATACGCAGTATTTT.

V usage is TRBV19 and J usage is TRBJ1-1; 8 bases align to TRBD1. CDR3 size: 16 residues. Unmatched junction bases numbered 8, after V lost 1 base and J lost 4 bases. The germline V gene has CDR1 LNHDA and CDR2 SQIVND (reference sequence). The CDR3 protein is CASSIGTGRLSTEAFF. CDR3 bases: TGTGCCAGTAGTATAGGGACAGGGAGGTTGAGCACTGAAGCTTTCTTT.

This CDR3 reads CASSFTGLSGNTIYF. The CDR3 coding sequence is TGTGCCAGCAGCTTTACAGGCCTCTCTGGAAACACCATATATTTT. The J gene is TRBJ1-3, the V gene TRBV7-2, with D possibly being TRBD1 (5 bases). The CDR3 consists of 15 residues. Trimming cost V 3 bases and J 0 bases, with 9 bases left between them. Germline CDR1 SGHTA, CDR2 FQGNSA. Supplemented by reference TRBV7-2 and TRBJ1-3, the full variable domain reads GAGVSQSPSNKVTEKGKDVELRCDPISGHTALYWYRQSLGQGLEFLIYFQGNSAPDKSGLPSDRFSAERTGGSVSTLTIQRTQQEDSAVYLCASSFTGLSGNTIYFGEGSWLTVV.

This clone was recorded only once. The chain couples TRBV7-9 to TRBJ2-1; TRBD1 matches 7 bases. The CDR3 length is 15 residues. After removal of 5 bases from V and 7 bases from J, the junction contained 11 bases not matched to a gene. The germline CDR1 and CDR2 sequences are SEHNR and FQNEAQ (reference sequence). The CDR3 sequence is CASSTTDRALNEQFF. In DNA form, the CDR3 reads TGTGCCAGCAGCACCACAGACAGGGCATTGAATGAGCAGTTCTTC.

This clone was seen a few times. The rearrangement uses TRBV2 and TRBJ2-7; TRBD2 is a possible D gene (6 bases). Trimming removed 8 bases from V and 7 bases from J, with 24 bases in between. This CDR3 is built from 15 residues. Germline V gives CDR1 SNHLY, CDR2 FYNNEI. DNA for the CDR3: TGTGCCAGCCGAGAAGTCGGCAGGGAGGACGGAGAGCAGTACTTC. Translation gives CASREVGREDGEQYF.

The chain recombines TRBV3-1 (or the pseudogene TRBV3-2) with TRBJ2-3; 11 bases match TRBD2. Looked up from germline, CDR1 is LGHDT and CDR2 is YNNKEL (reference sequence). The CDR3 is made up of 15 amino acids. J lost 3 bases, V lost 5 bases, and 4 bases had no gene match. The CDR3 bases are TGTGCCAGCAGCACGACTAGCGGGAATACAGATACGCAGTATTTT. Translation: CASSTTSGNTDTQYF.

This rearrangement joins TRBV5-1 to TRBJ1-1, with D perhaps TRBD1 (5 bases). From germline, CDR1 is SGHRS and CDR2 YFSETQ. Trimming cost V 5 bases and J 5 bases, with 13 bases left between them. CDR3 length: 13 amino acids. The chain's CDR3 is CASRRDLVTEAFF. As DNA, the CDR3 is TGCGCCAGCAGGCGGGACTTGGTGACTGAAGCTTTCTTT.

V usage is TRBV6-5 and J usage is TRBJ2-7; 10 bases align to TRBD1. V was clipped by 6 bases and J by 5 bases; unmatched bases: 7. This CDR3 comprises 14 residues. The germline V gene encodes CDR1 MNHEY and CDR2 SVGAGI. The CDR3 loop is CASSKTGTGDEQYF. As DNA, the CDR3 is TGTGCCAGCAGCAAAACCGGGACAGGGGACGAGCAGTACTTC.

The rearrangement uses TRBV19 and TRBJ1-6; no clear D gene. Germline-derived CDR1 and CDR2 are LNHDA and SQIVND (reference sequence). Trimming left V 5 bases short and J 8 bases short, with 13 bases between. This CDR3 is built from 14 residues. The CDR3 sequence: CASSPGGYDSPLHF. CDR3 in DNA: TGTGCCAGTAGTCCCGGAGGGTACGATTCACCCCTCCACTTT.